A single sample gave rise to the 21 T cell receptor beta chains below, sequenced in a study of blood T cell repertoires in COVID-19. Sequencing was performed with immunoSEQ multiplex PCR; in TCRdb, only in-frame clones are kept and a portion is missing. The sample lists around 120,000 clones; roughly four fifths were seen once. Material for sequencing was peripheral blood. These receptors were collected from a man in his fifties or sixties with acute or convalescent COVID-19.

The J gene is TRBJ1-1, the V gene TRBV5-6; TRBD1 matches at 9 bases. CDR1 SGHDT and CDR2 YYEEEE come from the germline V gene. This CDR3 has 14 amino acids. V lost 0 bases and J lost 6; bases outside the gene matches: 3. In DNA form, the CDR3 reads TGTGCCAGCAGCTTGGACAGGGGGCTGGCTGAAGCTTTCTTT. It encodes CASSLDRGLAEAFF.

V and J are TRBV7-9 and TRBJ2-3; a weak D match, TRBD1 (5 bases). This CDR3 contains 13 residues. Germline V gives CDR1 SEHNR, CDR2 FQNEAQ (reference sequence). The V gene lost 5 bases and the J gene lost 4 bases, with 10 bases spanning the gap. The DNA for the CDR3 is TGTGCCAGCAGCCCCGAGACAGCAGATACGCAGTATTTT. It encodes CASSPETADTQYF.

The gene calls are TRBV5-4 and TRBJ2-2; maybe TRBD2 (5 bases). Germline lookup yields CDR1 SGHNT and CDR2 YYREEE (reference sequence). V was pared by 0 bases and J by 5 bases, with 11 bases between. The CDR3 length is 15 residues. The CDR3 here is CASSLALAGTGELFF. CDR3 DNA: TGTGCCAGCAGCTTGGCCCTAGCCGGAACCGGGGAGCTGTTTTTT.

The V call is TRBV11-2, the J call TRBJ2-3; no clear D. CDR1 SGHAT and CDR2 FQNNGV come from the germline V gene. The CDR3 is 14 amino acids. The V and J ends lost 0 bases and 1 base respectively, with 5 bases between them. CDR3 sequence reads: CASSLERGTDTQYF. Written as DNA, the CDR3 is TGTGCCAGCAGCTTAGAACGAGGCACAGATACGCAGTATTTT.

The gene calls are TRBV30 and TRBJ1-2; no reliable D call. The CDR3 has 11 amino acids. Per germline, CDR1 GTSNPN and CDR2 SVGIG (reference sequence). V was trimmed by 3 bases and J by 6 bases, leaving 8 bases between them. The chain's CDR3 is CAWRQVDGYTF. CDR3 nucleotide sequence: TGTGCCTGGAGGCAGGTGGATGGCTACACCTTC.

The chain couples TRBV2 to TRBJ1-4, with 7 positions matching TRBD1. This CDR3 spans 15 amino acids. V was clipped by 1 base and J by 11 bases; unmatched bases: 10. Germline CDR1 reads SNHLY; CDR2 reads FYNNEI. In DNA form, the CDR3 reads TGTGCCAGCAGTGAAGGTCCTAACAGGGGATGGAAACTGTTTTTT. Protein product: CASSEGPNRGWKLFF.

The rearrangement links TRBV29-1 to TRBJ1-2, with TRBD1 identical over 9 bases. From germline, CDR1 is SQVTM and CDR2 ANQGSEA. The V segment lost 4 bases and the J segment 6 bases; nucleotides outside the gene matches: 6. The CDR3 extends over 13 amino acids. CDR3 DNA sequence: TGCAGCGTTGGGGACAGGGAGTTTCATGGCTACACCTTC. Translation gives CSVGDREFHGYTF.

This chain joins TRBV5-6 and TRBJ1-2; D gene ambiguous. Per the germline V gene, CDR1 is SGHDT and CDR2 is YYEEEE. The V and J ends lost 6 bases and 0 bases respectively, with 15 bases between them. This CDR3 has 15 amino acids. The CDR3 region has the DNA TGTGCCAGCACCGAAGACGAGGGCCCTAACTATGGCTACACCTTC. Translated, it gives CASTEDEGPNYGYTF.

V and J are TRBV11-2 and TRBJ2-7; 8 bases fit TRBD2. The length of the CDR3 is 15 residues. Germline CDR1 and CDR2: SGHAT and FQNNGV. V dropped 3 bases and J dropped 7; count of bases not matched to a gene: 11. The CDR3 protein is CASSFGAGEEWEQYF. For the CDR3, the DNA is TGTGCCAGCAGCTTCGGAGCGGGAGAAGAATGGGAGCAGTACTTC. Full variable domain (rest looked up from reference TRBV11-2 and TRBJ2-7): EAGVAQSPRYKIIEKRQSVAFWCNPISGHATLYWYQQILGQGPKLLIQFQNNGVVDDSQLPKDRFSAERLKGVDSTLKIQPAKLEDSAVYLCASSFGAGEEWEQYFGPGTRLTVT.

This clone was seen only a few times. The rearrangement joins TRBV11-2 to TRBJ2-3, with 10 bases aligning to TRBD2. Germline CDR1 reads SGHAT; CDR2 reads FQNNGV. The CDR3 extends over 14 amino acids. The ends lost 5 bases at V and 10 bases at J; junction bases unmatched: 9. CDR3 sequence (DNA): TGTGCCAGCAGCCCCAGCGGGAGGGCCCAGGCGCAGTATTTT. Protein sequence: CASSPSGRAQAQYF.

The DNA for the CDR3 is TGTGCCAGCAGCTGGGACAGATCCTCCTACGAGCAGTACTTC. Amino acid sequence: CASSWDRSSYEQYF. V and J are TRBV4-2 and TRBJ2-7; TRBD1 agrees at 7 bases. With 5 bases clipped from V and 0 bases from J, the junction kept 4 bases outside the gene matches. CDR3 size: 14 residues. Germline V lookup: CDR1 LGHNA, CDR2 YNFKEQ.

The chain employs TRBV7-9 and TRBJ1-4; no reliable D call. CDR3 length: 11 amino acids. Trimming took off 9 bases at V and 7 bases at J, with 9 bases between the two ends. In germline, CDR1 is SEHNR, CDR2 FQNEAQ (reference sequence). CDR3 residues: CASTPGEKLFF. The CDR3 nucleotides read TGTGCCAGTACGCCGGGTGAAAAACTGTTTTTT. Full variable domain (remainder filled in from reference TRBV7-9 and TRBJ1-4): DTGVSQNPRHKITKRGQNVTFRCDPISEHNRLYWYRQTLGQGPEFLTYFQNEAQLEKSRLLSDRFSAERPKGSFSTLEIQRTEQGDSAMYLCASTPGEKLFFGSGTQLSVL.

The CDR3 coding sequence is TGTGCCAGCAGTTGGGGCAGGGGTAGTGGGGCCAACGTCCTGACTTTC. This sequence encodes CASSWGRGSGANVLTF. This chain uses TRBV27 with TRBJ2-6, with a tentative D call TRBD1 (6 bases). Germline V gene lookup returns CDR1 MNHEY and CDR2 SMNVEV (reference sequence). V gave up 4 bases and J gave up 3 bases, with 13 bases separating them. CDR3 length equals 16 residues.

This rearrangement joins TRBV5-6 to TRBJ2-2, with 10 bases aligning to TRBD1. The V gene end was trimmed by 3 bases and the J gene end by 1 base; junction bases not matched to a gene: 0. CDR1 and CDR2 (germline): SGHDT, YYEEEE. The CDR3 loop spans 15 amino acids. The CDR3 nucleotides are TGTGCCAGCAGCTGGGACAGGGGGAACACCGGGGAGCTGTTTTTT. The encoded protein is CASSWDRGNTGELFF.

The sample holds one count of this clone. This chain joins TRBV30 and TRBJ2-7; D perhaps matches TRBD1 (5 bases). The length of the CDR3 is 11 residues. V was pared by 2 bases and J by 4 bases, with 6 bases between. Germline V gene data show CDR1 as GTSNPN and CDR2 as SVGIG (reference sequence). The CDR3 reads CAWSTGYEQYF. CDR3 bases: TGTGCCTGGAGTACAGGTTACGAGCAGTACTTC.

J is TRBJ2-1 and V is TRBV12-3 or TRBV12-4; TRBD1 might be the D (5 bases). The CDR3 covers 12 residues. V was pared by 7 bases and J by 8 bases, with 12 bases between. CDR3 sequence: CASKLAGYEQFF. The CDR3 region has the DNA TGTGCCAGCAAACTCGCAGGGTATGAGCAGTTCTTC.

Of note for this clone: The identical CDR3 is also encoded by other nucleotide sequences in the sample. CDR3 nucleotides: TGTGCCAGTAGTATATCGGCAGGGGGCTATGGCTACACCTTC. It translates to CASSISAGGYGYTF. This chain links TRBV19 with TRBJ1-2, with 7 bases matching TRBD1. Losses at the gene ends were 2 bases for V and 4 bases for J; bases not matched to a gene: 4. Germline values: CDR1 LNHDA, CDR2 SQIVND (reference sequence). The CDR3 has 14 residues.

The V gene is TRBV3-1 (or the pseudogene TRBV3-2), the J gene TRBJ1-5; possibly TRBD1 for D (5 bases). V was cut by 1 base and J by 3 bases, with 10 bases left in between. The CDR3 sequence is 15 residues long. Looked up from germline, CDR1 is LGHDT and CDR2 is YNNKEL (reference sequence). The CDR3: CASSQGMTDNQPQHF. Written as DNA, the CDR3 is TGTGCCAGCAGCCAAGGAATGACAGACAATCAGCCCCAGCATTTT.

This clone has only a few counts. V is TRBV2 and J is TRBJ2-7; 11 bases agree with TRBD2. With 3 bases clipped from V and 5 bases from J, the junction kept 6 bases outside the gene matches. Germline CDR1 and CDR2: SNHLY and FYNNEI. The CDR3 runs 15 residues. CDR3 nucleotides: TGTGCCAGCAGTGATAGCGGGAGGGACTTCCACGAGCAGTACTTC. Protein sequence: CASSDSGRDFHEQYF. The variable domain in full, completed from reference TRBV2 and TRBJ2-7, reads EPEVTQTPSHQVTQMGQEVILRCVPISNHLYFYWYRQILGQKVEFLVSFYNNEISEKSEIFDDQFSVERPDGSNFTLKIRSTKLEDSAMYFCASSDSGRDFHEQYFGPGTRLTVT.

This rearrangement joins TRBV13 to TRBJ1-3; TRBD1 agrees at 9 bases. Germline V gene data show CDR1 as PRHDT and CDR2 as FYEKMQ (reference sequence). Losses at the gene ends were 5 bases for V and 0 bases for J; bases not matched to a gene: 8. CDR3 length: 17 amino acids. DNA of the CDR3: TGTGCCAGCAGCCTCCGGGACAGGGATAGCTCTGGAAACACCATATATTTT. It specifies CASSLRDRDSSGNTIYF. Looking up the rest from reference TRBV13 and TRBJ1-3 gives the full variable domain: AAGVIQSPRHLIKEKRETATLKCYPIPRHDTVYWYQQGPGQDPQFLISFYEKMQSDKGSIPDRFSAQQFSDYHSELNMSSLELGDSALYFCASSLRDRDSSGNTIYFGEGSWLTVV.

This chain uses TRBV29-1 with TRBJ2-5; TRBD1 is a possible D gene (5 bases). Germline loops: CDR1 SQVTM, CDR2 ANQGSEA. The CDR3 totals 14 residues. The V end was cut by 0 bases, the J end by 1 base, with 9 bases between. CDR3 in DNA: TGCAGCGTTGAAGAGTGGGGCAGCCAAGAGACCCAGTACTTC. Translating gives CSVEEWGSQETQYF. Full variable domain (remainder filled in from reference TRBV29-1 and TRBJ2-5): SAVISQKPSRDICQRGTSLTIQCQVDSQVTMMFWYRQQPGQSLTLIATANQGSEATYESGFVIDKFPISRPNLTFSTLTVSNMSPEDSSIYLCSVEEWGSQETQYFGPGTRLLVL.